This entry lists 24 T cell receptor beta chains sequenced from one sample in a study of blood T cell repertoires in COVID-19. TCRdb's copy holds only in-frame clones and misses some; the assay was immunoSEQ multiplex PCR. This sample carries approximately 150,000 clones, 88% of them seen once, and the ten largest clones take about 2.5%. Sequencing was performed on peripheral blood. These receptors came from a human donor with COVID-19, enrolled during active disease. The donor label of this sample is uncertain.

The sample holds one count of this clone. The chain uses TRBV7-9 and TRBJ2-7, with D perhaps matching TRBD1 (6 bases). Trimming took off 5 bases at V and 6 bases at J, with 14 bases between the two ends. Germline CDR1 and CDR2: SEHNR and FQNEAQ (reference sequence). CDR3 size: 13 residues. CDR3 in DNA: TGTGCCAGCAGCCCGAAGACAGGTCGCGAGCAGTACTTC. Translating it yields CASSPKTGREQYF.

The rearrangement uses TRBV7-9 and TRBJ1-6; D may be TRBD1 (6 bases). Germline V gene data show CDR1 as SEHNR and CDR2 as FQNEAQ (reference sequence). CDR3 length: 13 amino acids. V dropped 5 bases and J dropped 13 bases, with 15 bases sitting between them. The chain's CDR3 is CASSTGTITPLHF. In DNA form, the CDR3 reads TGTGCCAGCAGCACCGGGACAATCACGCCCCTCCACTTT.

The chain recombines TRBV19 with TRBJ1-2, with 8 bases fitting TRBD1. This CDR3 contains 15 residues. V lost 7 bases, J lost 3 bases, and 10 bases stayed unmatched. Per germline, CDR1 LNHDA and CDR2 SQIVND (reference sequence). Written as DNA, the CDR3 is TGTGCCAGTAAGGTGGCAGGGGGCCAGGACTATGGCTACACCTTC. Protein sequence: CASKVAGGQDYGYTF.

As to this clone: Other DNA sequences in the same sample also yield this CDR3. CDR3 nucleotides: TGCGCCAGCAGCCAAGGACACTCTGGAAACACCATATATTTT. This codes for CASSQGHSGNTIYF. The V gene is TRBV4-1, the J gene TRBJ1-3; D gene unclear. V lost 1 base to trimming and J lost 0 bases, with 4 bases between them. The CDR3 is made up of 14 amino acids. Germline V gene lookup returns CDR1 MGHRA and CDR2 YSYEKL.

V is TRBV2 and J is TRBJ2-5; 7 bases map to TRBD2. Germline assignment: CDR1 SNHLY and CDR2 FYNNEI. This CDR3 has 15 amino acids. V trimming: 6 bases; J trimming: 4 bases; junction bases outside the gene matches: 11. CDR3 region: CASRREGLGTETQYF. DNA of the CDR3: TGTGCCAGCAGGAGGGAGGGGTTGGGGACAGAGACCCAGTACTTC.

V and J are TRBV30 and TRBJ2-1; TRBD1 matches at 11 bases. The CDR3 has 12 residues. The germline V gene encodes CDR1 GTSNPN and CDR2 SVGIG (reference sequence). V dropped 0 bases and J dropped 12; count of bases not matched to a gene: 1. The CDR3 DNA follows: TGTGCCTGGAGTGTGGACAGGGGGCCGCAGTTCTTC. This encodes CAWSVDRGPQFF. The variable domain in full, completed from reference TRBV30 and TRBJ2-1, reads SQTIHQWPATLVQPVGSPLSLECTVEGTSNPNLYWYRQAAGRGLQLLFYSVGIGQISSEVPQNLSASRPQDRQFILSSKKLLLSDSGFYLCAWSVDRGPQFFGPGTRLTVL.

The chain couples TRBV18 to TRBJ2-5, with 16 bases fitting TRBD2. The CDR3 extends over 17 amino acids. Germline values: CDR1 KGHSH, CDR2 LQKENI. V was pared by 3 bases and J by 3 bases, with 4 bases of the junction left unmatched. CDR3: CASSPGTSGGAEETQYF. In DNA form, the CDR3 reads TGTGCCAGCTCACCCGGGACTAGCGGGGGGGCCGAAGAGACCCAGTACTTC.

This clone is a singleton in its sample. The chain recombines TRBV7-9 with TRBJ2-3; 9 bases are shared with TRBD1. Trimming at V came to 7 bases and at J to 6 bases, leaving 8 bases not matched to a gene. This CDR3 comprises 14 residues. Germline-derived CDR1 and CDR2 are SEHNR and FQNEAQ (reference sequence). CDR3 coding DNA: TGTGCCAGCAAGACAGGGGGGCGTGAGGATACGCAGTATTTT. Amino acids: CASKTGGREDTQYF.

V gene TRBV7-3 combines with J gene TRBJ2-3; tentative D call: TRBD2 (5 bases). The V end lost 5 bases, the J end lost 3 bases, and 12 bases lay between the germline ends. Germline V gene lookup returns CDR1 SGHTA and CDR2 FQGTGA. The CDR3 runs 14 residues. The CDR3 loop reads CASSPPGFTDTQYF. For the CDR3, the DNA is TGTGCCAGCAGCCCGCCGGGATTTACAGATACGCAGTATTTT.

The chain links TRBV7-9 to TRBJ2-5; 9 bases map to TRBD2. The ends lost 5 bases at V and 4 bases at J; junction bases unmatched: 11. Germline CDR1 reads SEHNR; CDR2 reads FQNEAQ (reference sequence). The CDR3 has 16 amino acids. CDR3 sequence: CASSPAGGRTRETQYF. The CDR3 DNA sequence: TGTGCCAGCAGCCCCGCGGGGGGGAGGACCCGAGAGACCCAGTACTTC.

This clone was seen at least ten times. V is TRBV5-4 and J is TRBJ2-5; 10 bases are a match to TRBD2. Germline V gene lookup returns CDR1 SGHNT and CDR2 YYREEE (reference sequence). J was trimmed by 1 base and V by 2 bases; bases with no gene match: 5. This CDR3 has 16 amino acids. CDR3 in amino acids: CASSFYSGGLQETQYF. CDR3 coding DNA: TGTGCCAGCAGCTTTTATAGCGGGGGGCTCCAAGAGACCCAGTACTTC.

As to this clone: The identical CDR3 is also encoded by other nucleotide sequences in the sample. V and J are TRBV6-5 and TRBJ2-7; TRBD2 matches 11 bases. From germline, CDR1 is MNHEY and CDR2 SVGAGI. Trimming took 2 bases from V and 4 from J; bases not matched to a gene: 1. The CDR3 is made up of 14 amino acids. The CDR3: CASSYGTSGYEQYF. The DNA of the CDR3 is TGTGCCAGCAGTTACGGGACTAGCGGTTACGAGCAGTACTTC.

V is TRBV5-1 and J is TRBJ2-7, with 9 bases fitting TRBD1. This CDR3 contains 14 residues. Germline assignment: CDR1 SGHRS and CDR2 YFSETQ. The V gene end was trimmed by 0 bases and the J gene end by 6 bases; junction bases not matched to a gene: 4. CDR3 DNA sequence: TGCGCCAGCAGCTTGGGAAGACAGGGGGGCGAGCAGTACTTC. Amino acids: CASSLGRQGGEQYF.

The chain combines TRBV25-1 with TRBJ2-1; D is perhaps TRBD2 (5 bases). The CDR3 covers 17 residues. Trimming pared 2 bases from V and 1 base from J, leaving 15 bases between. The germline gives CDR1 MGHDK, CDR2 SYGVNS. CDR3 amino acids: CASSESGLTLSYNEQFF. As DNA, the CDR3 is TGTGCCAGCAGTGAAAGCGGACTGACACTTTCCTACAATGAGCAGTTCTTC.

V is TRBV5-1 and J is TRBJ2-1, with D possibly being TRBD1 (6 bases). CDR3 size: 15 residues. The V end was cut by 0 bases, the J end by 7 bases, with 14 bases between. Germline CDR1 and CDR2: SGHRS and YFSETQ. The CDR3 reads CASSLVGQLQNEQFF. The CDR3 DNA reads as TGCGCCAGCAGCTTGGTTGGACAGCTACAAAATGAGCAGTTCTTC.

The rearrangement uses TRBV7-9 and TRBJ1-2; D remains ambiguous. Trimming stripped 7 bases from V and 4 bases from J, with 10 bases between. The CDR3 is 12 amino acids. Germline-derived CDR1 and CDR2 are SEHNR and FQNEAQ (reference sequence). DNA of the CDR3: TGTGCCAGCAACCTTGAGGGCTATGGCTACACCTTC. As protein: CASNLEGYGYTF.

V usage is TRBV5-1 and J usage is TRBJ2-5, with D perhaps TRBD1 (5 bases). The CDR3 has 15 amino acids. V was shortened by 0 bases and J by 0 bases, with 9 bases between the two germline ends. The germline CDR1 and CDR2 sequences are SGHRS and YFSETQ. In DNA, the CDR3 is TGCGCCAGCAGCTTGGGACAGATAGACCAAGAGACCCAGTACTTC. Translation: CASSLGQIDQETQYF.

The chain recombines TRBV21-1 with TRBJ1-5; TRBD1 reflects the table's D call only, with no check against the DNA. TRBV21-1 is a listed pseudogene. This CDR3 has 14 residues. The CDR3 loop is CASSSRTRGQPQHF. The DNA of the CDR3 is TGTGCCAGCAGCTCGCGGACCAGGGGTCAGCCCCAGCATTTT.

This chain uses TRBV30 with TRBJ1-4; no reliable D call. The CDR3 sequence is 15 residues long. The germline V and J ends were trimmed by 0 bases and 4 bases, with 12 bases remaining between them. Germline lookup yields CDR1 GTSNPN and CDR2 SVGIG (reference sequence). CDR3 loop: CAWSVPRGRNEKLFF. The CDR3 nucleotides are TGTGCCTGGAGTGTACCCCGGGGTCGTAATGAAAAACTGTTTTTT.

In its sample, this clone was seen once. The J gene is TRBJ1-1, the V gene TRBV6-6, with TRBD1 matching 9 bases. CDR1 and CDR2 (germline): MNHNY, SVGAGI (reference sequence). CDR3 length: 15 residues. Trimming removed 6 bases from V and 6 bases from J; junction bases left unmatched: 11. The DNA of the CDR3 is TGTGCCAGCAGGCCCCCCGGGACAGGGTCGTCTGAAGCTTTCTTT. Amino acids: CASRPPGTGSSEAFF.

The chain uses TRBV2 and TRBJ2-7; a weak D match, TRBD1 (5 bases). The V gene lost 6 bases and the J gene lost 9 bases, with 15 bases spanning the gap. The germline V gene encodes CDR1 SNHLY and CDR2 FYNNEI. The CDR3 extends over 12 amino acids. DNA for the CDR3: TGTGCCAGCAGCCCCGGACAATTCGGGCAGTACTTC. It translates to CASSPGQFGQYF.

Written as DNA, the CDR3 is TGTGCCAGCAGCGAGGGACTTGGGTTTCAGTCACCCCTCCACTTT. It codes for CASSEGLGFQSPLHF. The chain combines TRBV5-4 with TRBJ1-6; D may be TRBD1 (5 bases). This CDR3 has 15 residues. With 4 bases removed from V and 10 bases from J, the gap between germline ends came to 18 bases. Germline V CDR1 and CDR2: SGHNT, YYREEE (reference sequence).

The rearrangement joins TRBV19 to TRBJ1-1; perhaps TRBD1 as D (5 bases). Germline values: CDR1 LNHDA, CDR2 SQIVND (reference sequence). The germline V and J ends were trimmed by 5 bases and 7 bases, with 17 bases remaining between them. The CDR3 is made up of 14 amino acids. CDR3 bases: TGTGCCAGTAGTCCTGTCCAGGGCCGATTTGAAGCTTTCTTT. It translates to CASSPVQGRFEAFF.

The chain has TRBV6-5 and TRBJ1-4; the D gene is possibly TRBD1 (5 bases). The germline V gene encodes CDR1 MNHEY and CDR2 SVGAGI. This CDR3 contains 12 residues. Trimming shortened V by 6 bases and J by 11 bases, and 13 bases separated the two germline ends. CDR3 region: CASRQGLGKLFF. The CDR3 DNA follows: TGTGCCAGCAGGCAGGGTTTAGGGAAACTGTTTTTT.